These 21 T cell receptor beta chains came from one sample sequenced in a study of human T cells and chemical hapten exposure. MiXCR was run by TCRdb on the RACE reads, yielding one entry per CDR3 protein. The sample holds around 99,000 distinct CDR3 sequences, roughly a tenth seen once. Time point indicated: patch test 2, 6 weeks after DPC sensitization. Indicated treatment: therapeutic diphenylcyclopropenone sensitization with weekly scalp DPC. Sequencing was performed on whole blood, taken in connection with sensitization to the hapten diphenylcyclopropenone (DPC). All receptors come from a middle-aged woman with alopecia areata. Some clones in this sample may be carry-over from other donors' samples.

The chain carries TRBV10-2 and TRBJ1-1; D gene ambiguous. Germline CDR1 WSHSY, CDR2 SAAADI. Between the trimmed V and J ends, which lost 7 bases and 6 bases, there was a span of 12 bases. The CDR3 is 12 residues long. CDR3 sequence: CASIGAGAEAFF. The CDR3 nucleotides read TGCGCCAGCATAGGAGCAGGCGCTGAAGCTTTCTTT.

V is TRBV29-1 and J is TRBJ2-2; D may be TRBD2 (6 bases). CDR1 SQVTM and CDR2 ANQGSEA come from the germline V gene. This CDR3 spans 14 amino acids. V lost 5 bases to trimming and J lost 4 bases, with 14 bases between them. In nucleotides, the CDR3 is TGCAGCGTTATACCGGGACTCTCCACCGGGGAGCTGTTTTTT. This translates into CSVIPGLSTGELFF.

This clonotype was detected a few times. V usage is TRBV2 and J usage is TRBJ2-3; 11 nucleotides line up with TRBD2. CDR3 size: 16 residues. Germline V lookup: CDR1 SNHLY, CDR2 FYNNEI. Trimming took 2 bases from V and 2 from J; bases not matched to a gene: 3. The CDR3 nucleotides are TGTGCCAGCAGTGAACTAGCGGGGGGCCCCACAGATACGCAGTATTTT. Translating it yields CASSELAGGPTDTQYF.

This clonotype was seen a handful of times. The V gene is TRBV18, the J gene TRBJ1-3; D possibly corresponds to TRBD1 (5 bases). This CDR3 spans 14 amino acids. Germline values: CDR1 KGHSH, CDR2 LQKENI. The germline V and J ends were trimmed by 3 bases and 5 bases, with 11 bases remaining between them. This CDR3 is CASSPGDLRNTIYF. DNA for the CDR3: TGTGCCAGCTCACCGGGGGACCTTCGAAACACCATATATTTT. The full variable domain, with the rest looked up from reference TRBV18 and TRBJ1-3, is NAGVMQNPRHLVRRRGQEARLRCSPMKGHSHVYWYRQLPEEGLKFMVYLQKENIIDESGMPKERFSAEFPKEGPSILRIQQVVRGDSAAYFCASSPGDLRNTIYFGEGSWLTVV.

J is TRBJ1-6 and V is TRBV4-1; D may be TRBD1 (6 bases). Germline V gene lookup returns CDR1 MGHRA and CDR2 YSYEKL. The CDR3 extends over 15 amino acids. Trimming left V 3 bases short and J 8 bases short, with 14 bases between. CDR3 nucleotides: TGCGCCAGCAGCCACCAGTCAGGGGTTGATTCACCCCTCCACTTT. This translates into CASSHQSGVDSPLHF.

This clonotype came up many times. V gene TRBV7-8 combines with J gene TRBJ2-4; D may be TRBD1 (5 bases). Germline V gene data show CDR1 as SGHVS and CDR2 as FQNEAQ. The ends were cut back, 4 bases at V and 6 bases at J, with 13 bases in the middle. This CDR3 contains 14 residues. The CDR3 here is CASSSSSQGNIQYF. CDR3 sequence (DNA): TGTGCCAGCAGCTCCTCAAGCCAGGGAAACATTCAGTACTTC.

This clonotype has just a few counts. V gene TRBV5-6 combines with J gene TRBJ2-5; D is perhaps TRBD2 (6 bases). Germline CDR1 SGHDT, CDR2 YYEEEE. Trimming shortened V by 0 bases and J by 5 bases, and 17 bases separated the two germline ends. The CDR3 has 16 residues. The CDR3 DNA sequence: TGTGCCAGCAGCTTGGAGGGAGGAGGGGCAGCGGAGACCCAGTACTTC. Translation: CASSLEGGGAAETQYF.

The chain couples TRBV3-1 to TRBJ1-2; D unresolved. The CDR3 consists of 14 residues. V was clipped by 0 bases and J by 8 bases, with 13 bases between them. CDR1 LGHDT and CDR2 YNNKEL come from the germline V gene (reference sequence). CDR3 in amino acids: CASSQDAGRKGYTF. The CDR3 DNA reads TGTGCCAGCAGCCAAGATGCGGGGAGGAAGGGCTACACCTTC.

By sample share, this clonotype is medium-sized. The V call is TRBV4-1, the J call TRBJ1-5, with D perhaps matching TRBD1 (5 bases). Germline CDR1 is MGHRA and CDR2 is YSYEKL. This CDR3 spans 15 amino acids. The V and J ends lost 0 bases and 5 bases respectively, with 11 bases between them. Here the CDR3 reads CASSQEGRGYQPQHF. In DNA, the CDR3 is TGCGCCAGCAGCCAAGAAGGACGGGGGTATCAGCCCCAGCATTTT.

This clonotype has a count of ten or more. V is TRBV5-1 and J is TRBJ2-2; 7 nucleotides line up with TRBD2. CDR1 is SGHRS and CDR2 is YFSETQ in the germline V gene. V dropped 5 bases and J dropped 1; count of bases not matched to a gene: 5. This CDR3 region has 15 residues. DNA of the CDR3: TGCGCCAGCAGTTCCCCTAGCGGGAACACCGGGGAGCTGTTTTTT. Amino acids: CASSSPSGNTGELFF.

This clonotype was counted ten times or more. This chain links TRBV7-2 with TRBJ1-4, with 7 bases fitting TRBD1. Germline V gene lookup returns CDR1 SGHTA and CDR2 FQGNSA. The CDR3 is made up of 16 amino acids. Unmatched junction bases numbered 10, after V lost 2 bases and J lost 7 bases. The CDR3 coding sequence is TGTGCCAGCAGCTTATCCGGGACTACAGGGGTTGAAAAACTGTTTTTT. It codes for CASSLSGTTGVEKLFF.

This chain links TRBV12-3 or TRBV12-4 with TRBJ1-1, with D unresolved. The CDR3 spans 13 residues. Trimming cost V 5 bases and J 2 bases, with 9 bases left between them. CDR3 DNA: TGTGCCAGCAGTCCCTACAGAAACACTGAAGCTTTCTTT. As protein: CASSPYRNTEAFF.

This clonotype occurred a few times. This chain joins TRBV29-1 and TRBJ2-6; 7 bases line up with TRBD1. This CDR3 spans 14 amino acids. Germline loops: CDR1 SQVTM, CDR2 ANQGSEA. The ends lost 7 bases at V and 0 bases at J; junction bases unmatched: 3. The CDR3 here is CSARGSSGANVLTF. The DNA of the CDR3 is TGCAGCGCCAGGGGGTCCTCTGGGGCCAACGTCCTGACTTTC.

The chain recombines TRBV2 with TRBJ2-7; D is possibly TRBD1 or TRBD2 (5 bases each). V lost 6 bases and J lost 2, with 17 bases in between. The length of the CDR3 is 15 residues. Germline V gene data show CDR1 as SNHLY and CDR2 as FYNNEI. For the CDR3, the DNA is TGTGCCAGCAGCGTAGACAGAGGGACCACCTACGAGCAGTACTTC. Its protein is CASSVDRGTTYEQYF.

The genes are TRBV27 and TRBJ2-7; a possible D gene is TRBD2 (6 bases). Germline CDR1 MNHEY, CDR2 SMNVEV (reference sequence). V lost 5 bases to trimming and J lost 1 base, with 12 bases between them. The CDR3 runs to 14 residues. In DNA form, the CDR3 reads TGTGCCAGCAGTCCGGAGACTAGTTCCTACGAGCAGTACTTC. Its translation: CASSPETSSYEQYF.

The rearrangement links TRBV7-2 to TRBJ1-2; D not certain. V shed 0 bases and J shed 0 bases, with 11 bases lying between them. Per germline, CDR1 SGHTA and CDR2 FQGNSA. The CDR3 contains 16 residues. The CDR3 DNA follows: TGTGCCAGCAGCTTAGCGATGTGGCAGTCTAACTATGGCTACACCTTC. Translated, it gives CASSLAMWQSNYGYTF.

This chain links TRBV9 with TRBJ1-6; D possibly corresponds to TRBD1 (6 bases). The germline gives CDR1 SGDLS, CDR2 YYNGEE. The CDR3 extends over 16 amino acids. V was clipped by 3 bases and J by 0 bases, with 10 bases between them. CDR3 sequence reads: CASSGGPSSYNSPLHF. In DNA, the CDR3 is TGTGCCAGCAGCGGGGGGCCGAGCTCCTATAATTCACCCCTCCACTTT.

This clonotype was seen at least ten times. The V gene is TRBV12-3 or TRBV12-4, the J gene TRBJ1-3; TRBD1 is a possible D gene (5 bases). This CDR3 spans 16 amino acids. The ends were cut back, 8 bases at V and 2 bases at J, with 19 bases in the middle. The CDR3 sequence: CASLLGGGGAGNTIYF. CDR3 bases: TGTGCCAGCCTCCTAGGTGGAGGAGGGGCTGGAAACACCATATATTTT.

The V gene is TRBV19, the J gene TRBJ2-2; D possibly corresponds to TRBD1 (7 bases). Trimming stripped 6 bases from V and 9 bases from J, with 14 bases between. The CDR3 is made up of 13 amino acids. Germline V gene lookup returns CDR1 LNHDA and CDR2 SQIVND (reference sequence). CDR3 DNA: TGTGCCAGTAGGGAGACAGGGAGGTGGGAGCTGTTTTTT. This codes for CASRETGRWELFF.

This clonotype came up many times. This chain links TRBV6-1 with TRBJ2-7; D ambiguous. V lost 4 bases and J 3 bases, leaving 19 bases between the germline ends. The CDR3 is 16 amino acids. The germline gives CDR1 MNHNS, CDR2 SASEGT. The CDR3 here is CASSARASTPLYEQYF. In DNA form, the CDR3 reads TGTGCCAGCAGTGCCCGTGCCAGTACCCCGCTCTACGAGCAGTACTTC.

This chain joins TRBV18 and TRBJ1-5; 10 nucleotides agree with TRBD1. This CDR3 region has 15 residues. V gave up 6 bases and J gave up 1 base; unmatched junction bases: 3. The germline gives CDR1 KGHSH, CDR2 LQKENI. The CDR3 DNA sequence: TGTGCCAGCTCGAAGGGACAGGGGAGCAATCAGCCCCAGCATTTT. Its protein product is CASSKGQGSNQPQHF.